This T cell receptor (beta chain) is drawn from a study of T cell repertoires in cytomegalovirus infection. About the research overall: CMV infection together with matching HLA type was indicated by public TCR beta signatures.

V lost 4 bases and J lost 1, with 8 bases in between. CDR3 length: 14 amino acids. Looked up from germline, CDR1 is SNHLY and CDR2 is FYNNEI. Note on this clonotype: Its antigen remains unidentified.

Whole-study results and caveats: Cumulated frequencies of public TCR beta families served to identify carriers of CMV plus the relevant HLA. CMV-specific TCR beta clonotypes restricted by HLA-C were the ones dominating the ex vivo response.

One entry per CDR3 protein results from TCRdb running MiXCR on the reads. The table shows a few hundred thousand distinct CDR3 sequences, with roughly 15% occurring only once. The source is a human donor in good health (CMV status not recorded). Some clones in this sample may be carry-over from other donors' samples. The sequenced material came from PBMCs. The V call is TRBV2, the J call TRBJ2-1, with D unresolved. In nucleotides, the CDR3 is TGTGCCAGCAGTGTAATAGTTTCCTACAATGAGCAGTTCTTC. Encoded protein: CASSVIVSYNEQFF.